One T cell receptor beta chain is described in this entry. This clone was detected once. The antigen it binds to is not known. No qualities accompany the bases; no much larger clone lies one base away. The sample is drawn from a study of cytomegalovirus exposure and HLA in healthy donors (dated by TCRdb to 2015 to 2018). Background on the whole study: According to an earlier analysis of 550 to 700 of the donors, 200 million or so T cells yielded 95 million to 140 million unique TCR beta sequences and 276 Gb of sequence data. Approximately 300 gigabases of sequencing data and roughly 81 million unique TCR sequences made up an early release that covered 640 HLA-typed donors. Of the 398 genotyped donors, 80% to 90% were placed in the genetic ancestry cluster associated with self-reported Caucasian donors. The study was designed to test whether signatures of past pathogen exposure could be identified by cataloging public T cell receptors. The study used immunosequencing to profile the T cell repertoires of more than 650 subjects and linked those repertoires to cytomegalovirus serostatus. Along with the approximately 700-subject first cohort, a separate validation cohort of over 90 different subjects was used. High-throughput TCR immunosequencing, statistical association of individual TCRs with disease status, and machine learning were combined to predict cytomegalovirus infection status. In a later analysis, previously published TCR beta repertoires from several hundred donors were re-analyzed and high-resolution HLA genotyping was added so that TCR occurrence patterns could be studied. Rather than using new phenotypic data, the later analysis identified candidate immune exposures from TCR beta sequences and from how often those sequences occurred across donors. In an earlier analysis of 500 to 650 of the donors, high-throughput TCR beta sequencing was used to judge whether each TCR beta V gene segment behaved as functional or pseudogenic. Donor age, sex, ethnicity and CMV serostatus were compiled together with the repertoire data. A later genetic analysis took genome-wide SNP genotypes for about 55% of the 666 donors and used that subset as a discovery cohort. All discovery cohort repertoires had been generated using a single sequencing platform. HLA typing included class I and class II loci at four-digit resolution. The number of typed donors differed by locus: about 620-630 for A, B, C, DRB1 and DQB1; 522 for DQA1; about 600 for DPA1; and some 450 for DPB1. Roughly five DR-DQ haplotypes were treated as single units for association and clustering because of strong linkage in the cohort. On average, roughly 250,000 unique TCR beta nucleotide sequences were sequenced per donor among about 400 genotyped donors of the cohort, with around 19% of those sequences being non-productive. General study outcomes and caveats: The authors suggested that the approach could potentially be extended to other disease states and immunological phenotypes. A further reported finding was that TCR beta sequences accurately predicted the HLA-A and HLA-B alleles for most subjects in the first cohort. Because HLA typing was missing for some donors at each locus, association tests included only the typed subset. According to a later analysis, TCR association rates differed among HLA loci, with DRB1 alleles showing the most associated TCRs and HLA-C alleles showing the fewest. The only immune exposure information available for the cohort was CMV serostatus. According to a later analysis, parvovirus B19, influenza, CMV and Epstein-Barr virus appeared linked to several top co-occurrence clusters. Approximately 18 rarely observed V segments, including chromosome 9 orphons, were excluded from the earlier analysis of just under 600 of the donors because counts were too low. Correlated functional status among segregating V segments might reflect linkage disequilibrium, but an unknown experimental factor could not be ruled out. Compared with the roughly 720-donor mean, donors in an Asian-associated ancestry cluster had fewer N-insertions in productive TCRs, according to a later genetic analysis. When HLA alleles, especially DR and DQ, strongly co-occurred, attributing TCR associations to individual alleles was difficult. In an earlier analysis of around 500 of the donors, most TCR beta V segments appeared in productive rearrangements about 87% or about 30% of the time, broadly matching IMGT annotations. The classifier was reported to diagnose cytomegalovirus status with high specificity and sensitivity in both the original cohort and the validation cohort. Most CMV-associated TCR beta chains appeared to be HLA-restricted in a later analysis, and the HLA associations seemed to be driven largely by CMV exposure. Presence/absence analyses assumed roughly uniform sequencing depth across donors, an assumption that may not hold. V-gene and J-gene trimming of TCR beta chains was associated with a missense DCLRE1C variant in a later genetic analysis, and the association was replicated in an independent cohort. In the study, about 150 TCR beta chains were listed as associated with cytomegalovirus. A later analysis found that HLA-associated TCR beta chains were more clonally expanded and had lower generation probabilities than equally common non-associated chains. This cohort had only TCR beta chains sequenced, and the lack of alpha or paired-chain data limited which features could be detected. A cluster of highly shared sequence variants was judged likely to be a technical artifact of the sequencing pipeline. Across donors, most TCR sequences were observed very rarely, whereas some public TCRs were present in many individuals. In vitro tests confirmed that a few of the cytomegalovirus-associated TCR beta chains recognize cytomegalovirus antigens. A later analysis associated about 17,000 TCR beta sequences with specific HLA alleles at a false discovery rate of 0.05.

In total, fewer than 750 healthy bone marrow donors made up the cohort. Cohort members were all nominally healthy when sampled, although unrecorded immune exposures were likely present. The donor tested CMV seropositive and was one of the 289 seropositive cohort members. Each donor provided a peripheral blood sample, and peripheral blood mononuclear cells were used for TCR beta sequencing. Genomic DNA extraction from the blood cell samples was performed with the Qiagen DNeasy Blood Extraction Kit. The library was obtained by the immunoSEQ multiplex PCR assay. A mixture of 60 forward primers for TCR Vbeta segments and 13 reverse primers for TCR Jbeta segments was used in the multiplex PCR. The CDR3 region of rearranged TCR beta genes was amplified from genomic DNA with a multiplex PCR assay. The Illumina HiSeq System was used to sequence the amplified TCR beta libraries as 87-base-pair reads. In the paper's pipeline: In a later analysis, 70 million to 95 million unique TCR beta chains were counted across the 500 to 700 repertoires, and around 10 million of these chains were shared by at least two donors. A nearest-neighbor algorithm error-corrected the raw reads and collapsed the reads into unique sequences, merging closely related sequences to remove PCR and sequencing errors. CDR3 sequences were aligned to IMGT reference sequences to assign V, D and J gene segments. For a sequence to be retained, at least a six-nucleotide match to both a V gene segment and a J gene segment was required. A rearrangement was called productive if the CDR3 had no stop codons and remained in frame with V and J, and every other rearrangement was called non-productive. Following IMGT convention, CDR3 was defined as the stretch from the second conserved V-encoded cysteine up to the conserved J-encoded phenylalanine. The earlier analysis of 587 of the donors excluded sequences that lacked an unambiguous match to a single V gene segment. An earlier analysis of 500 to 600 of the donors classified V segments as functional when productive rearrangements were above 56.7% and as segregating when the standard deviation between donors was above 5%. To diagnose cytomegalovirus status from the catalog of TCR beta chain sequences, a statistical classification framework was built. In a later analysis, TCR nucleotide sequences were compared against IMGT/GENE-DB human TR gene sequences so that V and J genes could be assigned. The TCRdist pipeline was used in a later analysis to assign CDR3 sequences and most-parsimonious VDJ recombination scenarios. In a later analysis, each TCR beta chain was defined by its CDR3 amino acid sequence together with its V-gene family, and reads without a unique V-gene family were excluded. A later analysis removed 592 highly shared, low-generation-probability nucleotide sequences to deal with suspected cross-contamination and a sequencing artifact. In a later analysis, a clonal expansion index was calculated for each public chain from normalized within-repertoire ranks of inferred template counts. A later analysis computed generation probabilities with a VDJ recombination model fitted to out-of-frame rearrangements, and checked the results against IGoR. Hypergeometric tests were used in a later analysis to score TCR-TCR, TCR-HLA and TCR-CMV co-occurrence, with a repertoire-size bias correction applied to the TCR pairs. False discovery rates were estimated in a later analysis by permuting HLA or CMV assignments 20 times. In a later analysis, co-occurring TCRs were grouped using DBSCAN, with TCRdist sequence similarity added in when clustering inside HLA-allele-positive subsets. Repertoires with fewer than 30,000 or more than 120,000 public chains, plus five repertoires with anomalous nucleotide sharing, were excluded from co-occurrence clustering. Here the immuneACCESS table is served through TCRdb, limited to in-frame sequences with V and J called. Missing clones are a known gap in these copies; in checked studies unresolved V genes cover under half, and the rest lacks a known reason. V, J and clone size reflect that table, while D and trimming were determined from the DNA. This sample is represented by approximately 180,000 clones; roughly three quarters of them were singletons. The ten largest clones take up about 13% of the sample.

The TCR sequence derives from a woman in her fifties or sixties in good health and CMV-seropositive. Input material: PBMCs.

The CDR3 in this case is CASSTRGGRENQPQHF. The bases read TGTGCCAGTAGTACACGGGGGGGTAGGGAGAATCAGCCCCAGCATTTT. The rearranged segments are TRBV19 and TRBJ1-5; 5 matching bases give a weak D call of TRBD1. The CDR3 measures 16 amino acids from cysteine to phenylalanine. Left in the record is the CDR3 DNA by itself, 48 bases read in frame from the first base. CDR1 and CDR2, looked up from the germline V gene (reference sequence), are LNHDA and SQIVND. V was cut back by 4 bases and J by 4 bases, leaving a gap of 17 bases between them.